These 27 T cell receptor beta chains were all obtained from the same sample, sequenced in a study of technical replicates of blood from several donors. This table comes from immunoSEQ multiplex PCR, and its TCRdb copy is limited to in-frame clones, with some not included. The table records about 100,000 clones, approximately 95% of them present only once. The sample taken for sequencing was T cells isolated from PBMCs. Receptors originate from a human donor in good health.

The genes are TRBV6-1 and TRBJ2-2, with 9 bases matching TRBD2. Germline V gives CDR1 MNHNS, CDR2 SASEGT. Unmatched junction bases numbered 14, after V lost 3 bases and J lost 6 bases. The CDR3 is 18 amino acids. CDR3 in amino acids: CASSDLAGRLYIAGELFF. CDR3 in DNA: TGTGCCAGCAGTGATCTAGCGGGGCGGCTCTATATCGCCGGGGAGCTGTTTTTT.

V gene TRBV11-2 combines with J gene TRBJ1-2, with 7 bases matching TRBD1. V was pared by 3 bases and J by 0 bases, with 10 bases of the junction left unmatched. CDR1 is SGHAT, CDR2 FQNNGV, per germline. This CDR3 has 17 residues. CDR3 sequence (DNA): TGTGCCAGCAGCTTTACACGAGAACAGGGGACTAACTATGGCTACACCTTC. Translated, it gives CASSFTREQGTNYGYTF.

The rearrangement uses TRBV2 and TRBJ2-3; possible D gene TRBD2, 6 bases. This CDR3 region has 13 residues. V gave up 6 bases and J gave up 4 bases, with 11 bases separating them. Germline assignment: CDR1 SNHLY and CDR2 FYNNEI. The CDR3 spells CASRFRLADTQYF. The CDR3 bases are TGTGCCAGCAGGTTTCGACTAGCAGATACGCAGTATTTT.

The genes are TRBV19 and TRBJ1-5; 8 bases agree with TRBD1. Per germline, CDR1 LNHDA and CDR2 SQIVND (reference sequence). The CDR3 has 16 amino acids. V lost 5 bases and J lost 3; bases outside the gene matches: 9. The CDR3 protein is CASSLTGVGNNQPQHF. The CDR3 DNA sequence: TGTGCCAGTAGTTTGACAGGGGTGGGGAACAATCAGCCCCAGCATTTT.

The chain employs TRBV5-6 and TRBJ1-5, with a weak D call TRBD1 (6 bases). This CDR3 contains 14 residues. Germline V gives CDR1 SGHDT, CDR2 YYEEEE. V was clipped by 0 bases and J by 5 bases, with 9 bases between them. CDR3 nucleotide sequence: TGTGCCAGCAGCTTGGGCAGGGGCTATCAGCCCCAGCATTTT. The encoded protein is CASSLGRGYQPQHF.

The CDR3 nucleotides are TGTGCCAGCAATAAGCGGGGGAATCAAGAGACCCAGTACTTC. It encodes CASNKRGNQETQYF. The chain has TRBV27 and TRBJ2-5; 8 positions agree with TRBD2. CDR1 MNHEY and CDR2 SMNVEV come from the germline V gene (reference sequence). The V and J ends lost 7 bases and 2 bases, in that order; junction bases with no gene match: 6. This CDR3 is built from 14 residues.

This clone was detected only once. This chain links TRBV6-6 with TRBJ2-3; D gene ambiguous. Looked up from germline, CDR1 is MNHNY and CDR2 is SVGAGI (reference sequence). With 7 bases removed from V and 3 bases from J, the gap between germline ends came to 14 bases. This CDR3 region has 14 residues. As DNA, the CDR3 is TGTGCCAGCAAACCTGGCTCCCCGACAGATACGCAGTATTTT. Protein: CASKPGSPTDTQYF.

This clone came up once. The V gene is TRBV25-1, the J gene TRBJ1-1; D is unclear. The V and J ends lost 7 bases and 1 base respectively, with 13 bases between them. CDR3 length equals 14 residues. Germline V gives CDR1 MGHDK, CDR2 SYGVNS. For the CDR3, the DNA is TGTGCCAGCAATATCCGGGTGAGGAACACTGAAGCTTTCTTT. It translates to CASNIRVRNTEAFF.

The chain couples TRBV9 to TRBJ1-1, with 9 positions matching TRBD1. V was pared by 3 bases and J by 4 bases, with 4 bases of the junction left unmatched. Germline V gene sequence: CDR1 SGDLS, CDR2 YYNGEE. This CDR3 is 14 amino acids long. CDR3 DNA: TGTGCCAGCAGCGGTGACAGGGGGAGCACTGAAGCTTTCTTT. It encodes CASSGDRGSTEAFF.

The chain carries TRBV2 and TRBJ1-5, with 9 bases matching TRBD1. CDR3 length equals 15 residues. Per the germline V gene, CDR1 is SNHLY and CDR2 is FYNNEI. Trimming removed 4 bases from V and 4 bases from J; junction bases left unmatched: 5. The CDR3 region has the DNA TGTGCCAGCAGTGGAGGGACAGGGAATAATCAGCCCCAGCATTTT. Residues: CASSGGTGNNQPQHF.

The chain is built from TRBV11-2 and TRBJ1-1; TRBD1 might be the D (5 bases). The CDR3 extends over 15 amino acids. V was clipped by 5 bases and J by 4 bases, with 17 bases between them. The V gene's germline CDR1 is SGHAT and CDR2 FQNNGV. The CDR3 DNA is TGTGCCAGCAGCCATTTCGGGACGGGAGGCACTGAAGCTTTCTTT. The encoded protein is CASSHFGTGGTEAFF.

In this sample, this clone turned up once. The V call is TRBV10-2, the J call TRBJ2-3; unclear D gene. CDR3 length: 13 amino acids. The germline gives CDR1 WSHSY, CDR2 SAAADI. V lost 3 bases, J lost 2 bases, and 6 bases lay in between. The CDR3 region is CASSDLSTDTQYF. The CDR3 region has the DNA TGCGCCAGCAGTGACTTATCCACAGATACGCAGTATTTT.

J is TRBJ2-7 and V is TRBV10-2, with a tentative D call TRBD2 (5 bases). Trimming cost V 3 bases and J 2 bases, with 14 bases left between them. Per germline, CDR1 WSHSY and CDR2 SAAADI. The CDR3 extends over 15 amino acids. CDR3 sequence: CASSDNPGTPYEQYF. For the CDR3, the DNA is TGCGCCAGCAGTGACAATCCGGGAACCCCCTACGAGCAGTACTTC.

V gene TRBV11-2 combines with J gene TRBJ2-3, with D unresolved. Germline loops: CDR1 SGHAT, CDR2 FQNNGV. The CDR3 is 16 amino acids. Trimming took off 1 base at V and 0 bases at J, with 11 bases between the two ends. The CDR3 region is CASSLGGGASTDTQYF. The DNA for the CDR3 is TGTGCCAGCAGCTTAGGCGGCGGAGCTAGCACAGATACGCAGTATTTT.

CDR3 residues: CASSQGQNLLFF. The CDR3 DNA follows: TGCGCCAGCAGCCAAGGACAAAATTTGCTGTTTTTT. The chain couples TRBV4-1 to TRBJ1-4, with D hard to call. This CDR3 has 12 amino acids. The V gene's germline CDR1 is MGHRA and CDR2 YSYEKL. V was shortened by 1 base and J by 14 bases, with 11 bases between the two germline ends.

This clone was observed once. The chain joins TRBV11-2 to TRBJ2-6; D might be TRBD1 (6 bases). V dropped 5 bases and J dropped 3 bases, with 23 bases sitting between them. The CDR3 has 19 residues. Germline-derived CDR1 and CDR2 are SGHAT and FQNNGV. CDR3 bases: TGTGCCAGCAGCACGTACACAGGGCTAAGAGACCTTGGGGCCAACGTCCTGACTTTC. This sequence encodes CASSTYTGLRDLGANVLTF.

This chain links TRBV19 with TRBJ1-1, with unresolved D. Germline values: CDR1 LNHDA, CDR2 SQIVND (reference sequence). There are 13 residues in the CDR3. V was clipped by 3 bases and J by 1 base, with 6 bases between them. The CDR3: CASSIRENTEAFF. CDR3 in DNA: TGTGCCAGTAGTATCCGGGAGAACACTGAAGCTTTCTTT.

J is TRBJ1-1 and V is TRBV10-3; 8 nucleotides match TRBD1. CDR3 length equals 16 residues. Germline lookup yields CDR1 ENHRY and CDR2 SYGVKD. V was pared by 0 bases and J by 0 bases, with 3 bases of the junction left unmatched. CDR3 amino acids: CAISESYRGMNTEAFF. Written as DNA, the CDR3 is TGTGCCATCAGTGAGTCGTACAGGGGGATGAACACTGAAGCTTTCTTT.

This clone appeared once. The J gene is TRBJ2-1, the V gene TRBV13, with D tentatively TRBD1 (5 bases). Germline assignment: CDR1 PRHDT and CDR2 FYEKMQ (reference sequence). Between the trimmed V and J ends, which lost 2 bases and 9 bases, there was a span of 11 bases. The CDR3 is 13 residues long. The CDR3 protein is CASSLLWGSEQFF. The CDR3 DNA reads TGTGCCAGCAGCTTACTCTGGGGCTCTGAGCAGTTCTTC.

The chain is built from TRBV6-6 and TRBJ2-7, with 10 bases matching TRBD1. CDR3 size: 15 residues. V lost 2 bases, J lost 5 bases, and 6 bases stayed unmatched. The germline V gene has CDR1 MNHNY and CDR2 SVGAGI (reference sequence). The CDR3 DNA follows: TGTGCCAGCAGTTACCTCGACAGGGGGCAAAACGAGCAGTACTTC. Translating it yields CASSYLDRGQNEQYF.

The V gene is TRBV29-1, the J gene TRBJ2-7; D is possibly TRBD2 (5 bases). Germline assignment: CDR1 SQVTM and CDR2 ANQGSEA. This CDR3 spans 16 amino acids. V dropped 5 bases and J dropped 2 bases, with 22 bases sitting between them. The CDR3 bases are TGCAGCGTTCTCCCCGGGGTGAGGCTCAATACCTACGAGCAGTACTTC. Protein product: CSVLPGVRLNTYEQYF.

The CDR3 sequence: CASSLVDQETQYF. CDR3 coding DNA: TGTGCCAGCAGCTTAGTCGACCAAGAGACCCAGTACTTC. The V gene is TRBV7-2, the J gene TRBJ2-5; D remains unclear. CDR1 is SGHTA, CDR2 FQGNSA, per germline. With 1 base removed from V and 0 bases from J, the gap between germline ends came to 3 bases. There are 13 residues in the CDR3.

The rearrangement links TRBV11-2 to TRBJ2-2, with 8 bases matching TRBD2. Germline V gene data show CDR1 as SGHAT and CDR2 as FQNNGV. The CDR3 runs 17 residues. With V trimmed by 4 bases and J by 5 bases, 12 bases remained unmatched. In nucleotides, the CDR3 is TGTGCCAGCAGCTCCAGCCGGGGCGGGAGGAAGACCGGGGAGCTGTTTTTT. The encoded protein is CASSSSRGGRKTGELFF.

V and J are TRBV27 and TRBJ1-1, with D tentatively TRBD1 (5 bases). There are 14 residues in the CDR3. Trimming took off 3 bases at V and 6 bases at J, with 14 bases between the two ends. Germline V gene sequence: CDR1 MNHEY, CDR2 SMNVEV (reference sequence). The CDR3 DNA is TGTGCCAGCAGTTTCTTCGGGGGGATCGCTGAAGCTTTCTTT. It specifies CASSFFGGIAEAFF.

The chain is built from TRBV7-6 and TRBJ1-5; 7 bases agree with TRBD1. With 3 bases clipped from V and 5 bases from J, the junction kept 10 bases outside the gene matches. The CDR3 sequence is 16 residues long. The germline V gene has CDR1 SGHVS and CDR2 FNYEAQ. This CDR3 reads CASSLSPQGKDQPQHF. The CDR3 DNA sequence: TGTGCCAGCAGCTTGTCCCCACAGGGGAAGGATCAGCCCCAGCATTTT.

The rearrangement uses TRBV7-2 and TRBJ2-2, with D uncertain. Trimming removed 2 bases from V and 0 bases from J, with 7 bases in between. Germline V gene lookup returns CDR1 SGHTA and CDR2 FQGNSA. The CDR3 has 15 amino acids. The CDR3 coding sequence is TGTGCCAGCAGCTTACTGGCCCCGAACACCGGGGAGCTGTTTTTT. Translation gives CASSLLAPNTGELFF.

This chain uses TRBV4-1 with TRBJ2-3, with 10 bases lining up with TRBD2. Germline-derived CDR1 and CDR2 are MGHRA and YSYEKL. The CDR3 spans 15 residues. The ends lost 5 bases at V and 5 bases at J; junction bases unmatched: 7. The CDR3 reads CASSSGTSVGDTQYF. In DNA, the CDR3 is TGCGCCAGCAGCTCCGGGACTAGCGTCGGAGATACGCAGTATTTT.